These 5 T cell receptor beta chains were sequenced from one sample in a study of tumor and adjacent non-tumor tissue in lung cancer. RNA was extracted from bulk tissue without any cell sorting. Distant lung tissue was collected more than 3 cm away from the tumor edge. The library came from three nested PCR rounds adapted from ARM-PCR protocols. TCRdb re-called the multiplex PCR reads with MiXCR, one entry per CDR3 protein. The sample has about 100,000 distinct CDR3 sequences; roughly 60% are singletons. Sequencing input: distant non-tumor lung tissue. The origin of the receptors is a man aged 25-40 years with non-small cell lung cancer.

A note on this clonotype: This clone may be a read error of a much larger clone one base away. The CDR3 bases are TGCAATGCTGCCGGGACCGGCCGCGGCGAGCAGTACTTC. It yields the protein CNAAGTGRGEQYF. V gene TRBV20-1 combines with J gene TRBJ2-7; D may be TRBD1 or TRBD2 (5 bases each). CDR3 length equals 13 residues. Germline CDR1 DFQATT, CDR2 SNEGSKA (reference sequence).

This sequence joins TRBV4-3 and TRBJ1-2, with D uncertain. Deletions cut 4 bases from V and 3 bases from J, with 18 bases between. This CDR3 contains 16 residues. From germline, CDR1 is LGHNA and CDR2 YSLEER. The CDR3 DNA follows: TGCGCCAGCAGCCCATCAAGATATTGGGCCGACTATGGCTACACCTTC. This translates into CASSPSRYWADYGYTF.

This chain uses TRBV5-5 with TRBJ2-2; D is unclear. Germline values: CDR1 SGHKS, CDR2 YYEKEE (reference sequence). The CDR3 runs 15 residues. Deletions cut 8 bases from V and 4 bases from J, with 18 bases between. CDR3 DNA sequence: TGTGCCAGTAGCCTACGGATAGGGTCCACCGGGGAGCTGTTTTTT. Translated, it gives CASSLRIGSTGELFF.

In its sample, this clonotype was seen many times. The chain uses TRBV20-1 and TRBJ2-3, with TRBD2 matching 12 bases. Germline loops: CDR1 DFQATT, CDR2 SNEGSKA (reference sequence). The CDR3 consists of 15 residues. J lost 7 bases, V lost 0 bases, and 5 bases had no gene match. CDR3: CSARDPTSGGYTQYF. CDR3 bases: TGCAGTGCTAGAGATCCTACTAGCGGGGGGTATACGCAGTATTTT.

This clonotype has ten or more counts. The rearrangement uses TRBV20-1 and TRBJ2-2; D is possibly TRBD1 or TRBD2 (5 bases each). Between the trimmed V and J ends, which lost 0 bases and 3 bases, there was a span of 20 bases. The CDR3 is 18 residues long. In germline, CDR1 is DFQATT, CDR2 SNEGSKA (reference sequence). The CDR3 DNA is TGCAGTGCTAGAGATCATTGGGGGAACGGTGGAGACACCGGGGAGCTGTTTTTT. Protein: CSARDHWGNGGDTGELFF.